A selection of T cell receptor beta chains follows, all from one sample in a study of blood T cell repertoires in COVID-19. Produced via immunoSEQ multiplex PCR; TCRdb's table is partial and in-frame only. Of more than 200,000 clones listed, around 84% were seen once; the top ten hold roughly a tenth. Specimen: peripheral blood. The receptor source for this set is a woman older than 75 with COVID-19, enrolled during active disease. The CDR3 runs from the conserved cysteine through the conserved F or W. The D gene is left open where the match is weak. For some rows the clone size is stated as once, few or many, or as a class when expanded; others skip it.

V: TRBV10-2
D: TRBD1
J: TRBJ1-1
length: 14
size: .
DNA: TGCGCCAGCAAACAGGGGGCGTGGGACACTGAAGCTTTCTTT
CDR3: CASKQGAWDTEAFF

V: TRBV5-4
D: TRBD1
J: TRBJ2-1
length: 13
size: .
DNA: TGTGCCAGCAGCAAGACAGGGGGCAATGAGCAGTTCTTC
CDR3: CASSKTGGNEQFF

V: TRBV5-6
D: .
J: TRBJ2-3
length: 15
size: .
DNA: TGTGCCAGCAGCCGCGGGACCTCTCTCGGGGATACGCAGTATTTT
CDR3: CASSRGTSLGDTQYF

V: TRBV24-1
D: TRBD1
J: TRBJ1-5
length: 14
size: once
DNA: TGTGCCACCAGTACAGGGGAAGTTGTACAGCCCCAGCATTTT
CDR3: CATSTGEVVQPQHF

V: TRBV5-1
D: TRBD1
J: TRBJ2-3
length: 15
size: .
DNA: TGCGCCAGCAGCTTGGAGGGACAGGGAAAGGATACGCAGTATTTT
CDR3: CASSLEGQGKDTQYF

V: TRBV7-9
D: .
J: TRBJ1-2
length: 14
size: .
DNA: TGTGCCAGCAGCTTAATGGGGGCGGGCGGCGGCTACACCTTC
CDR3: CASSLMGAGGGYTF

V: TRBV24-1
D: TRBD1
J: TRBJ2-3
length: 16
size: once
DNA: TGTGCCACCAGTGATCCGGGACAGGCACAAGCAGATACGCAGTATTTT
CDR3: CATSDPGQAQADTQYF

V: TRBV10-3
D: TRBD1
J: TRBJ2-5
length: 14
size: .
DNA: TGTGCCACCGGTAAGGGGGCCCTGCAAGAGACCCAGTACTTC
CDR3: CATGKGALQETQYF

V: TRBV7-2
D: TRBD2
J: TRBJ2-3
length: 16
size: .
DNA: TGTGCCAGCAGCTTAGATCGCGGGGGGGCATCAGATACGCAGTATTTT
CDR3: CASSLDRGGASDTQYF

V: TRBV11-2
D: .
J: TRBJ1-4
length: 14
size: .
DNA: TGTGCCAGCAGCTTAGATTCCGGTTTTGAAAAACTGTTTTTT
CDR3: CASSLDSGFEKLFF

V: TRBV10-2
D: .
J: TRBJ1-6
length: 18
size: .
DNA: TGCGCCAGCAGTGAGGGGCGGGGGTTCAGCTCCTATAATTCACCCCTCCACTTT
CDR3: CASSEGRGFSSYNSPLHF

V: TRBV12-3/TRBV12-4
D: .
J: TRBJ1-1
length: 13
size: .
DNA: TGTGCCAGCAGCTATACAGGGCTCACTGAAGCTTTCTTT
CDR3: CASSYTGLTEAFF

V: TRBV2
D: TRBD1
J: TRBJ1-1
length: 16
size: .
DNA: TGTGCCAGCAGTGGGACAGGGGAGGTCTTGGACACTGAAGCTTTCTTT
CDR3: CASSGTGEVLDTEAFF

V: TRBV5-6
D: .
J: TRBJ1-3
length: 15
size: .
DNA: TGTGCCAGCAGCTCGGGACAAATCTCTGGAAACACCATATATTTT
CDR3: CASSSGQISGNTIYF

V: TRBV2
D: TRBD1
J: TRBJ1-5
length: 15
size: .
DNA: TGTGCCAGCAGCCCGGACAGGGGCGGCAATCAGCCCCAGCATTTT
CDR3: CASSPDRGGNQPQHF

V: TRBV18
D: .
J: TRBJ2-5
length: 14
size: once
DNA: TGTGCCAGCTCCCTGGGGACAATGCAAGAGACCCAGTACTTC
CDR3: CASSLGTMQETQYF

V: TRBV18
D: TRBD2
J: TRBJ2-5
length: 12
size: .
DNA: TGTGCCAGCTCACCCCAACCGGGGGGTCAGTACTTC
CDR3: CASSPQPGGQYF

V: TRBV5-6
D: TRBD1
J: TRBJ2-5
length: 15
size: .
DNA: TGTGCCAGCAGCTTCGACAGGGGTTATCAAGAGACCCAGTACTTC
CDR3: CASSFDRGYQETQYF

V: TRBV20-1
D: .
J: TRBJ2-1
length: 10
size: .
DNA: TGCAGGGCGGGCTGGGATGAGCAGTTCTTC
CDR3: CRAGWDEQFF

V: TRBV19
D: TRBD1
J: TRBJ2-2
length: 15
size: .
DNA: TGTGCCAGTAGCGAGAAAGGGGGCCGCACCGGGGAGCTGTTTTTT
CDR3: CASSEKGGRTGELFF

V: TRBV4-2
D: TRBD1
J: TRBJ1-6
length: 15
size: .
DNA: TGTGCCAGCAGCCAAGATGAGGGGGCGAGATCACCCCTCCACTTT
CDR3: CASSQDEGARSPLHF

V: TRBV5-1
D: .
J: TRBJ1-2
length: 12
size: .
DNA: TGCGCCAGCAGCTTGGGTTCGGGGGGCTACACCTTC
CDR3: CASSLGSGGYTF

V: TRBV7-8
D: TRBD1
J: TRBJ2-5
length: 13
size: .
DNA: TGTGCCAGCAGCCCTGGACAGGGTAGGCCCCAGTACTTC
CDR3: CASSPGQGRPQYF

V: TRBV5-8
D: TRBD2
J: TRBJ2-3
length: 16
size: .
DNA: TGTGCCAGCAGCTTGGGACTAGCGGGGGACACAGATACGCAGTATTTT
CDR3: CASSLGLAGDTDTQYF

V: TRBV10-1
D: .
J: TRBJ1-1
length: 13
size: once
DNA: TGCGCCAGCAGTGCTCGGGGGAACACTGAAGCTTTCTTT
CDR3: CASSARGNTEAFF

V: TRBV7-8
D: TRBD1
J: TRBJ2-5
length: 14
size: few
DNA: TGTGCCAGCAGCCGACAGGGGCCCCAAGAGACCCAGTACTTC
CDR3: CASSRQGPQETQYF